The 13 T cell receptor beta chains in this list originate from one sample, sequenced in a study of blood T cell repertoires in COVID-19. Sequencing was performed with immunoSEQ multiplex PCR; in TCRdb, only in-frame clones are kept and a portion is missing. The table lists 150,000 or so clones, roughly four fifths of them singletons. Sequences were obtained from peripheral blood. These receptors originate from a human donor with acute or convalescent COVID-19. The donor label of this sample is uncertain.

This chain connects TRBV29-1 to TRBJ2-7; possibly TRBD2 for D (6 bases). The CDR3 is 13 residues long. Germline V gene sequence: CDR1 SQVTM, CDR2 ANQGSEA. V was clipped by 5 bases and J by 0 bases, with 11 bases between them. Written as DNA, the CDR3 is TGCAGCGTTTTAAGCGGGTCCTCCTACGAGCAGTACTTC. Protein product: CSVLSGSSYEQYF.

This clone showed up just a few times. The V call is TRBV28, the J call TRBJ1-2; 8 nucleotides match TRBD1. Unmatched junction bases numbered 10, after V lost 3 bases and J lost 7 bases. Germline V gene sequence: CDR1 MDHEN, CDR2 SYDVKM. This CDR3 has 15 residues. For the CDR3, the DNA is TGTGCCAGCAGTTTCCCGGACAGGGTTAATCTTGGCTACACCTTC. Translated, it gives CASSFPDRVNLGYTF.

This rearrangement joins TRBV10-3 to TRBJ1-1; maybe TRBD1 (6 bases). V was trimmed by 3 bases and J by 7 bases, leaving 30 bases between them. The germline gives CDR1 ENHRY, CDR2 SYGVKD. The CDR3 is 19 amino acids. CDR3 amino acids: CAISDPRSQGFGIGSEAFF. CDR3 sequence (DNA): TGTGCCATCAGTGACCCCAGATCACAGGGTTTCGGAATAGGGAGTGAAGCTTTCTTT.

The chain recombines TRBV12-3 or TRBV12-4 with TRBJ1-2, with D tentatively TRBD1 (6 bases). V dropped 6 bases and J dropped 8 bases, with 16 bases sitting between them. CDR3 length: 13 amino acids. The CDR3 DNA is TGTGCCAGCAGCCCACTACAGGGCGAGGGCTACACCTTC. It translates to CASSPLQGEGYTF.

This clone has a handful of counts. The chain employs TRBV6-2 or TRBV6-3 and TRBJ2-5; 8 bases align to TRBD2. CDR3 length equals 14 residues. Trimming cost V 4 bases and J 4 bases; bases outside gene matches: 5. In germline, CDR1 is MNHEY, CDR2 SVGEGT. For the CDR3, the DNA is TGTGCCAGCAGTTGGCCGGGGGGGCCAGAGACCCAGTACTTC. It yields the protein CASSWPGGPETQYF.

This sequence joins TRBV7-9 and TRBJ1-5, with TRBD1 as a possible D gene (6 bases). Trimming took off 5 bases at V and 0 bases at J, with 11 bases between the two ends. This CDR3 has 15 residues. Germline values: CDR1 SEHNR, CDR2 FQNEAQ (reference sequence). This chain's CDR3 is CASSKQGASNQPQHF. The DNA of the CDR3 is TGTGCCAGCAGCAAACAGGGAGCTAGCAATCAGCCCCAGCATTTT. Full variable domain (rest looked up from reference TRBV7-9 and TRBJ1-5): DTGVSQNPRHKITKRGQNVTFRCDPISEHNRLYWYRQTLGQGPEFLTYFQNEAQLEKSRLLSDRFSAERPKGSFSTLEIQRTEQGDSAMYLCASSKQGASNQPQHFGDGTRLSIL.

This chain links TRBV18 with TRBJ1-4, with D possibly being TRBD1 (5 bases). The CDR3 has 16 residues. The germline gives CDR1 KGHSH, CDR2 LQKENI. Deletions cut 6 bases from V and 5 bases from J, with 19 bases between. The CDR3 DNA reads TGTGCCAGCTCTTCGACAGCCCTTCAGTCAAATGAAAAACTGTTTTTT. Its protein is CASSSTALQSNEKLFF.

CDR3 in DNA: TGTGCCTGGAATCGGGACACCTTTCGATATGGCTACACCTTC. This sequence encodes CAWNRDTFRYGYTF. This chain links TRBV30 with TRBJ1-2; possibly TRBD1 for D (6 bases). Germline V lookup: CDR1 GTSNPN, CDR2 SVGIG (reference sequence). The CDR3 extends over 14 amino acids. V was pared by 4 bases and J by 5 bases, with 17 bases between.

The V and J genes are TRBV10-3 and TRBJ1-2; TRBD1 matches at 7 bases. This CDR3 spans 14 amino acids. Losses at the gene ends were 6 bases for V and 8 bases for J; bases not matched to a gene: 12. Looked up from germline, CDR1 is ENHRY and CDR2 is SYGVKD. The CDR3 reads CAISPRDRVGGYTF. CDR3 coding DNA: TGTGCCATCAGCCCACGCGACAGGGTCGGGGGCTACACCTTC.

This sequence joins TRBV28 and TRBJ1-3, with TRBD1 matching over 10 bases. This CDR3 comprises 14 residues. Germline CDR1 and CDR2: MDHEN and SYDVKM. Unmatched junction bases numbered 2, after V lost 5 bases and J lost 4 bases. The chain's CDR3 is CASSPGQGGNTIYF. DNA of the CDR3: TGTGCCAGCAGTCCGGGACAGGGGGGAAACACCATATATTTT.

V and J are TRBV19 and TRBJ1-2, with D perhaps matching TRBD1 (6 bases). The V gene's germline CDR1 is LNHDA and CDR2 SQIVND (reference sequence). V was clipped by 5 bases and J by 1 base, with 14 bases between them. The CDR3 is 15 amino acids. The CDR3 region has the DNA TGTGCCAGTAGTCCTGGGGACACCCGTAACTATGGCTACACCTTC. Protein product: CASSPGDTRNYGYTF.

This chain links TRBV5-1 with TRBJ1-6; no reliable D call. Germline CDR1 and CDR2: SGHRS and YFSETQ. V was clipped by 2 bases and J by 7 bases, with 10 bases between them. The CDR3 spans 14 residues. The CDR3 here is CASSLSGGNSPLHF. The DNA of the CDR3 is TGCGCCAGCAGCTTAAGCGGCGGAAATTCACCCCTCCACTTT.

The chain links TRBV4-1 to TRBJ2-2; D is perhaps TRBD2 (6 bases). With 4 bases removed from V and 1 base from J, the gap between germline ends came to 22 bases. The CDR3 is 19 residues long. Germline V gene data show CDR1 as MGHRA and CDR2 as YSYEKL. CDR3 sequence reads: CASSPRPRDAGMNTGELFF. The CDR3 bases are TGCGCCAGCAGCCCGCGACCCCGTGATGCGGGAATGAACACCGGGGAGCTGTTTTTT.